The 25 T cell receptor beta chains in this list originate from one sample, sequenced in a study of cytomegalovirus exposure and HLA in healthy donors. With 60 Vbeta and 13 Jbeta primers, the PCR was carried out. Sequenced by immunoSEQ multiplex PCR; TCRdb stores in-frame clones only, minus some. The sample consists of more than 150,000 clones, around four fifths of them appearing once. The sample comprised PBMCs. Source of these receptors: a male donor in good health and CMV-seronegative.

This sequence joins TRBV5-1 and TRBJ2-1; 7 bases line up with TRBD2. CDR3 size: 14 residues. Germline lookup yields CDR1 SGHRS and CDR2 YFSETQ. Trimming cost V 5 bases and J 8 bases; bases outside gene matches: 10. The CDR3 bases are TGCGCCAGCAGTGGGTCTAGCGGATTCGATGAGCAGTTCTTC. Its protein is CASSGSSGFDEQFF.

The rearrangement joins TRBV5-6 to TRBJ2-3; D might be TRBD1 (5 bases). The V and J ends lost 0 bases and 6 bases respectively, with 11 bases between them. Germline lookup yields CDR1 SGHDT and CDR2 YYEEEE. The CDR3 totals 14 residues. The CDR3 region is CASSLGQGQDTQYF. The CDR3 nucleotides are TGTGCCAGCAGCTTGGGCCAGGGCCAGGATACGCAGTATTTT. The full variable domain, rest sourced from reference TRBV5-6 and TRBJ2-3, is DAGVTQSPTHLIKTRGQQVTLRCSPKSGHDTVSWYQQALGQGPQFIFQYYEEEERQRGNFPDRFSGHQFPNYSSELNVNALLLGDSALYLCASSLGQGQDTQYFGPGTRLTVL.

This clone was detected a few times. The chain joins TRBV30 to TRBJ1-1; possible D gene TRBD1, 5 bases. Trimming shortened V by 2 bases and J by 7 bases, and 8 bases separated the two germline ends. Germline lookup yields CDR1 GTSNPN and CDR2 SVGIG (reference sequence). This CDR3 has 11 amino acids. This CDR3 reads CAWSPGGEAFF. For the CDR3, the DNA is TGTGCCTGGAGTCCGGGGGGTGAAGCTTTCTTT.

V is TRBV7-2 and J is TRBJ2-3; a possible D gene is TRBD2 (6 bases). Germline CDR1 and CDR2: SGHTA and FQGNSA. This CDR3 has 15 amino acids. Trimming took off 2 bases at V and 8 bases at J, with 17 bases between the two ends. The CDR3 loop is CASSLFGGKEGTQYF. CDR3 in DNA: TGTGCCAGCAGCTTATTTGGAGGGAAGGAGGGTACGCAGTATTTT.

In its sample, this clone was seen a few times. J is TRBJ1-1 and V is TRBV5-6, with D tentatively TRBD1 (5 bases). The CDR3 is 12 residues long. Germline V gene sequence: CDR1 SGHDT, CDR2 YYEEEE. The V end was cut by 2 bases, the J end by 9 bases, with 11 bases between. CDR3 loop: CASSFGGGQAFF. CDR3 DNA sequence: TGTGCCAGCAGCTTTGGGGGGGGACAAGCTTTCTTT.

The chain couples TRBV9 to TRBJ2-3; 9 nucleotides line up with TRBD2. The CDR3 length is 16 residues. Germline loops: CDR1 SGDLS, CDR2 YYNGEE. Losses at the gene ends were 3 bases for V and 6 bases for J; bases not matched to a gene: 11. CDR3 amino acids: CASSAQTSGIRDTQYF. The CDR3 bases are TGTGCCAGCAGCGCACAGACTAGCGGCATTAGGGATACGCAGTATTTT.

The chain uses TRBV7-2 and TRBJ2-7; D is ambiguous. V gave up 4 bases and J gave up 3 bases, with 13 bases separating them. There are 14 residues in the CDR3. The germline V gene encodes CDR1 SGHTA and CDR2 FQGNSA. The CDR3, as DNA: TGTGCCAGCAGCTCTACCCCCCGGTACTACGAGCAGTACTTC. Amino acids: CASSSTPRYYEQYF. Full variable domain (remainder filled in from reference TRBV7-2 and TRBJ2-7): GAGVSQSPSNKVTEKGKDVELRCDPISGHTALYWYRQSLGQGLEFLIYFQGNSAPDKSGLPSDRFSAERTGGSVSTLTIQRTQQEDSAVYLCASSSTPRYYEQYFGPGTRLTVT.

The V call is TRBV7-2, the J call TRBJ1-4, with D unclear. The CDR3 is 16 residues long. V lost 5 bases, J lost 0 bases, and 13 bases lay in between. Germline CDR1 SGHTA, CDR2 FQGNSA. In nucleotides, the CDR3 is TGTGCCAGCAGCCCCGACGAGGCTCCAACTAATGAAAAACTGTTTTTT. This encodes CASSPDEAPTNEKLFF.

This rearrangement joins TRBV4-2 to TRBJ1-6; TRBD1 might be the D (5 bases). Trimming shortened V by 0 bases and J by 10 bases, and 10 bases separated the two germline ends. The CDR3 sequence is 14 residues long. Germline lookup yields CDR1 LGHNA and CDR2 YNFKEQ. CDR3 DNA sequence: TGTGCCAGCAGCCAAGAAAAGGGGATCTCACCCCTCCACTTT. Translation: CASSQEKGISPLHF.

Concerning this clone itself: Additional DNA sequences in this sample encode the identical CDR3. The chain uses TRBV7-2 and TRBJ1-2; TRBD1 matches 12 bases. CDR3 length: 14 amino acids. Germline V gene data show CDR1 as SGHTA and CDR2 as FQGNSA. The J segment lost 8 bases and the V segment lost 3 bases, leaving 4 bases of the junction unmatched. The CDR3 DNA sequence: TGTGCCAGCAGCTTGGGACAGGGGGCAAGAGGCTACACCTTC. Protein product: CASSLGQGARGYTF.

This chain links TRBV28 with TRBJ2-1, with a weak D call TRBD1 (5 bases). Germline-derived CDR1 and CDR2 are MDHEN and SYDVKM. Trimming shortened V by 2 bases and J by 10 bases, and 6 bases separated the two germline ends. The CDR3 is 11 residues long. CDR3 DNA sequence: TGTGCCAGCAGTTTACCAGGGGAGCAGTTCTTC. Amino acid sequence: CASSLPGEQFF. Looking up the rest from reference TRBV28 and TRBJ2-1 gives the full variable domain: DVKVTQSSRYLVKRTGEKVFLECVQDMDHENMFWYRQDPGLGLRLIYFSYDVKMKEKGDIPEGYSVSREKKERFSLILESASTNQTSMYLCASSLPGEQFFGPGTRLTVL.

The rearrangement uses TRBV7-9 and TRBJ2-1; weak D call: TRBD2 (6 bases). CDR3 length: 15 amino acids. Germline CDR1 SEHNR, CDR2 FQNEAQ (reference sequence). Trimming took 4 bases from V and 6 from J, leaving 16 bases between them. The CDR3 loop reads CASSSSSVPLNEQFF. For the CDR3, the DNA is TGTGCCAGCAGCTCCTCTAGCGTTCCCCTCAATGAGCAGTTCTTC.

This clone has only one observation. The genes are TRBV4-2 and TRBJ2-3; TRBD2 matches at 10 bases. Looked up from germline, CDR1 is LGHNA and CDR2 is YNFKEQ. The trim removed 1 base at V and 2 bases at J, leaving 3 bases unmatched. The CDR3 has 16 residues. The CDR3 region has the DNA TGTGCCAGCAGCCAAGCCACTAGCGGGGACACAGATACGCAGTATTTT. Its translation is CASSQATSGDTDTQYF.

This rearrangement joins TRBV7-2 to TRBJ2-3; 9 bases are a match to TRBD2. V dropped 4 bases and J dropped 9; count of bases not matched to a gene: 11. Germline assignment: CDR1 SGHTA and CDR2 FQGNSA. The CDR3 spans 15 residues. CDR3 in amino acids: CASSSEGGRAGTQYF. The CDR3 nucleotides are TGTGCCAGCAGCTCAGAAGGCGGGAGGGCCGGAACGCAGTATTTT.

The V call is TRBV19, the J call TRBJ1-1; 8 bases match TRBD1. Per the germline V gene, CDR1 is LNHDA and CDR2 is SQIVND (reference sequence). The CDR3 consists of 14 residues. V trimming: 7 bases; J trimming: 6 bases; junction bases outside the gene matches: 10. Here the CDR3 DNA reads TGTGCCAGTATTGACAGGGGTAGGGTCCCTGAAGCTTTCTTT. Translated, it gives CASIDRGRVPEAFF.

This clone was counted a single time. V is TRBV4-1 and J is TRBJ1-3, with 8 bases lining up with TRBD1. J lost 3 bases, V lost 6 bases, and 10 bases had no gene match. The CDR3 sequence is 16 residues long. Germline V gene lookup returns CDR1 MGHRA and CDR2 YSYEKL. The CDR3 DNA is TGCGCCAGCAGACCCACAGGGGGAACGGGTGGAAACACCATATATTTT. Translating gives CASRPTGGTGGNTIYF.

The rearrangement joins TRBV2 to TRBJ2-2; the D is unclear. Germline-derived CDR1 and CDR2 are SNHLY and FYNNEI. The CDR3 has 14 residues. Trimming removed 2 bases at V and 3 bases at J, with 7 bases between. The CDR3 DNA reads as TGTGCCAGCAGTGAATTACTGGACACCGGGGAGCTGTTTTTT. It encodes CASSELLDTGELFF. Together with reference TRBV2 and TRBJ2-2, the CDR3 gives the full variable domain: EPEVTQTPSHQVTQMGQEVILRCVPISNHLYFYWYRQILGQKVEFLVSFYNNEISEKSEIFDDQFSVERPDGSNFTLKIRSTKLEDSAMYFCASSELLDTGELFFGEGSRLTVL.

V gene TRBV15 combines with J gene TRBJ2-7; D not certain. The length of the CDR3 is 13 residues. V lost 1 base and J 2 bases, leaving 6 bases between the germline ends. Per germline, CDR1 LNHNV and CDR2 YYDKDF (reference sequence). The CDR3 DNA is TGTGCCACCAGCAGAGGTCACACCTACGAGCAGTACTTC. Its translation: CATSRGHTYEQYF.

The V call is TRBV7-3, the J call TRBJ2-2; D gene ambiguous. The V end lost 5 bases, the J end lost 6 bases, and 7 bases lay between the germline ends. The CDR3 extends over 12 amino acids. Germline CDR1 and CDR2: SGHTA and FQGTGA. The CDR3 here is CASSGSAGELFF. Written as DNA, the CDR3 is TGTGCCAGCAGCGGTAGTGCCGGGGAGCTGTTTTTT.

The chain is built from TRBV5-8 and TRBJ2-3, with TRBD2 matching over 11 bases. The J segment lost 0 bases and the V segment lost 0 bases, leaving 3 bases of the junction unmatched. The CDR3 loop spans 17 amino acids. The V gene's germline CDR1 is SGHTS and CDR2 YDEGEE. CDR3 sequence: CASSLAGTSGSTDTQYF. The CDR3 DNA reads TGTGCCAGCAGCTTGGCCGGGACTAGCGGTAGCACAGATACGCAGTATTTT. The full variable domain, with the rest looked up from reference TRBV5-8 and TRBJ2-3, is EAGVTQSPTHLIKTRGQQATLRCSPISGHTSVYWYQQALGLGLQFLLWYDEGEERNRGNFPPRFSGRQFPNYSSELNVNALELEDSALYLCASSLAGTSGSTDTQYFGPGTRLTVL.

The chain carries TRBV27 and TRBJ2-3; 14 bases match TRBD2. V trimming: 6 bases; J trimming: 4 bases; junction bases outside the gene matches: 9. This CDR3 has 17 residues. CDR1 and CDR2 (germline): MNHEY, SMNVEV (reference sequence). This CDR3 is CASRSLRLAGGADTQYF. CDR3 sequence (DNA): TGTGCCAGCAGGTCCCTTCGACTAGCGGGAGGGGCAGATACGCAGTATTTT.

The chain uses TRBV6-5 and TRBJ1-5; 7 nucleotides match TRBD1. The CDR3 runs 13 residues. The trim removed 5 bases at V and 7 bases at J, leaving 5 bases unmatched. The germline V gene encodes CDR1 MNHEY and CDR2 SVGAGI. CDR3 bases: TGTGCCAGCAGTGTCACAGGGGCCCAGCCCCAGCATTTT. This sequence encodes CASSVTGAQPQHF.

The chain couples TRBV5-4 to TRBJ1-1; 9 bases agree with TRBD1. The V segment lost 4 bases and the J segment 2 bases; nucleotides outside the gene matches: 6. CDR3 length: 15 residues. Germline CDR1 and CDR2: SGHNT and YYREEE (reference sequence). CDR3 nucleotides: TGTGCCAGCAGCGCTGGACAGGGGATCAACACTGAAGCTTTCTTT. Protein: CASSAGQGINTEAFF.

J is TRBJ2-3 and V is TRBV11-2; the match to TRBD2 covers 9 bases. V dropped 2 bases and J dropped 0; count of bases not matched to a gene: 6. The CDR3 has 17 amino acids. Germline-derived CDR1 and CDR2 are SGHAT and FQNNGV. The CDR3: CASSLLMSGGSTDTQYF. The CDR3 DNA follows: TGTGCCAGCAGCTTATTGATGAGCGGGGGGAGCACAGATACGCAGTATTTT.

The genes are TRBV9 and TRBJ2-1; TRBD2 matches at 13 bases. The length of the CDR3 is 16 residues. V shed 1 base, J shed 5 bases, and the junction held 3 bases outside the gene matches. The germline V gene has CDR1 SGDLS and CDR2 YYNGEE. CDR3 sequence: CASSVWGTSGNNEQFF. CDR3 DNA sequence: TGTGCCAGCAGCGTATGGGGGACTAGCGGGAACAATGAGCAGTTCTTC.